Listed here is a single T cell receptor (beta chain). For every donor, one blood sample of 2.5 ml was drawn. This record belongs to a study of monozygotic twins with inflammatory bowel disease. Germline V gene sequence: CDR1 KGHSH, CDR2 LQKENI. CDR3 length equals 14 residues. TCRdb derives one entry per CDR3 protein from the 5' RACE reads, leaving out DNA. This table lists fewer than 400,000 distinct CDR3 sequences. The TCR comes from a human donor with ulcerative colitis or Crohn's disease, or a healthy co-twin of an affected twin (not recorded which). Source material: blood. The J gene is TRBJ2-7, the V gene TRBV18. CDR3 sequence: CASSPQGPTYEQYF.